The clone carrying this TCR beta chain was counted ten times or more. What it binds is not known. The data stem from a study of glioma-infiltrating T cells. Findings of the study overall: Above-expected tissue-blood divergence occurred in all gliomas, most in low-grade ones.

The germline V gene encodes CDR1 LNHNV and CDR2 YYDKDF (reference sequence). The CDR3 contains 15 residues. J gave up 1 base and V 4 bases, and 4 bases lay outside the gene matches. Amplification of TCR alpha and beta CDR3 regions from RNA used iRepertoire nested multiplex PCR. Tissue mRNA or PBMC total RNA, about 90-450 ng, went into one-step reverse transcription and amplification. TCRdb analysed the multiplex PCR reads with MiXCR anew, one entry per CDR3 protein. The table shows some 160,000 distinct CDR3 sequences, with around 42% occurring only once. The chain combines TRBV15 with TRBJ2-1; 7 bases match TRBD2. The sample comprised glioma tissue, nonneoplastic brain tissue, or PBMCs (not recorded which). The sequence was obtained from a human donor with low-grade glioma or glioblastoma, undergoing nonglioma brain surgery, or in good health (not recorded which). The CDR3 DNA is TGTGCCACCAGCAACCCGGGAGGTTCCTACAATGAGCAGTTCTTC. Translated, it gives CATSNPGGSYNEQFF.